The next 22 T cell receptor beta chains were all read from a single sample in a study of blood T cell repertoires in COVID-19. Generated by immunoSEQ multiplex PCR, the TCRdb table keeps only in-frame clones and is missing some. The data show more than 250,000 clones, with about 91% seen just once and 1.5% to 2% held by the top ten. What was sequenced was peripheral blood. The receptors were gathered from a woman in her thirties with COVID-19, enrolled during active disease.

The chain recombines TRBV15 with TRBJ1-6; TRBD1 matches 8 bases. CDR3 length: 15 amino acids. V was clipped by 0 bases and J by 9 bases; unmatched bases: 4. Germline loops: CDR1 LNHNV, CDR2 YYDKDF (reference sequence). CDR3 bases: TGTGCCACCAGCAGAGATCACAGGGGGACTTCACCCCTCCACTTT. It encodes CATSRDHRGTSPLHF.

The V call is TRBV28, the J call TRBJ1-6, with D possibly matching TRBD1 (6 bases). V was trimmed by 5 bases and J by 3 bases, leaving 11 bases between them. The germline CDR1 and CDR2 sequences are MDHEN and SYDVKM. CDR3 size: 15 residues. CDR3 bases: TGTGCCAGCAGTCCCCCAGGGGTCTATAATTCACCCCTCCACTTT. This sequence encodes CASSPPGVYNSPLHF.

Details on this clone: The sample holds other DNA sequences that translate to the same CDR3. The V gene is TRBV4-1, the J gene TRBJ1-5, with D possibly matching TRBD1 (6 bases). V was clipped by 1 base and J by 4 bases, with 8 bases between them. This CDR3 contains 14 residues. Germline CDR1 and CDR2: MGHRA and YSYEKL. This CDR3 reads CASSQGTANQPQHF. CDR3 nucleotides: TGCGCCAGCAGCCAAGGGACAGCTAATCAGCCCCAGCATTTT.

CDR3 coding DNA: TGTGCCAGCAGTGAAATTCTGGTTAGCTCTGGGGCCAACGTCCTGACTTTC. Protein product: CASSEILVSSGANVLTF. The chain has TRBV2 and TRBJ2-6; D not resolved. This CDR3 is built from 17 residues. Deletions cut 2 bases from V and 0 bases from J, with 11 bases between. CDR1 is SNHLY, CDR2 FYNNEI, per germline.

The CDR3 sequence is CASSAYSGTATGELFF. CDR3 DNA sequence: TGTGCCAGCAGCGCTTACTCCGGGACTGCCACCGGGGAGCTGTTTTTT. The genes are TRBV11-2 and TRBJ2-2; tentative D call: TRBD2 (6 bases). In germline, CDR1 is SGHAT, CDR2 FQNNGV. The V and J ends lost 5 bases and 4 bases respectively, with 17 bases between them. This CDR3 contains 16 residues.

The genes are TRBV15 and TRBJ2-7; perhaps TRBD2 as D (5 bases). The CDR3 loop spans 14 amino acids. The V gene lost 4 bases and the J gene lost 4 bases, with 14 bases spanning the gap. From germline, CDR1 is LNHNV and CDR2 YYDKDF (reference sequence). CDR3 DNA sequence: TGTGCCACCAGCAACCTCCCCCGGGGATACGAGCAGTACTTC. Protein: CATSNLPRGYEQYF.

The gene calls are TRBV18 and TRBJ1-2; maybe TRBD1 (5 bases). Germline CDR1 KGHSH, CDR2 LQKENI. V lost 5 bases, J lost 0 bases, and 7 bases lay in between. The CDR3 totals 13 residues. The CDR3 sequence is CASSSRANYGYTF. The CDR3 region has the DNA TGTGCCAGCTCATCCAGGGCTAACTATGGCTACACCTTC.

This chain connects TRBV19 to TRBJ1-1; tentatively, D is TRBD1 (6 bases). The CDR3 runs to 15 residues. Germline CDR1 and CDR2: LNHDA and SQIVND (reference sequence). Trimming shortened V by 4 bases and J by 1 base, and 13 bases separated the two germline ends. CDR3 sequence reads: CASSKNRETNTEAFF. The CDR3 nucleotides read TGTGCCAGTAGTAAAAACAGGGAGACGAACACTGAAGCTTTCTTT.

The gene calls are TRBV3-1 (or the pseudogene TRBV3-2) and TRBJ2-3; 11 bases agree with TRBD2. CDR1 LGHDT and CDR2 YNNKEL come from the germline V gene (reference sequence). The CDR3 runs 15 residues. The junction had 1 base not matched to a gene; V was cut back by 4 bases and J by 1 base. CDR3 amino acids: CASSRGLAGTDTQYF. CDR3 coding DNA: TGTGCCAGCAGCCGGGGACTAGCGGGCACAGATACGCAGTATTTT.

The gene calls are TRBV2 and TRBJ2-1; 7 bases are shared with TRBD1. CDR1 SNHLY and CDR2 FYNNEI come from the germline V gene. The ends lost 5 bases at V and 8 bases at J; junction bases unmatched: 9. The CDR3 runs 14 residues. CDR3 loop: CASSRRGQLDEQFF. The CDR3 coding sequence is TGTGCCAGCAGTCGAAGGGGGCAGCTTGATGAGCAGTTCTTC.

The chain recombines TRBV7-2 with TRBJ2-1; 9 bases match TRBD2. This CDR3 comprises 13 residues. Germline assignment: CDR1 SGHTA and CDR2 FQGNSA. With 10 bases clipped from V and 7 bases from J, the junction kept 8 bases outside the gene matches. Here the CDR3 reads CATGTSPRNEQFF. The DNA for the CDR3 is TGTGCCACCGGGACTAGCCCCAGGAATGAGCAGTTCTTC.

The J gene is TRBJ1-4, the V gene TRBV10-1, with D possibly matching TRBD1 (5 bases). CDR3 length: 15 residues. V lost 6 bases to trimming and J lost 8 bases, with 19 bases between them. CDR1 WNHNN and CDR2 SYGVQD come from the germline V gene (reference sequence). CDR3 sequence reads: CASRPGVSGDEKLFF. The CDR3 region has the DNA TGCGCCAGCAGGCCTGGAGTTTCGGGGGACGAAAAACTGTTTTTT.

The chain employs TRBV3-1 (or the pseudogene TRBV3-2) and TRBJ1-1, with 9 bases lining up with TRBD1. Trimming at V came to 4 bases and at J to 11 bases, leaving 11 bases not matched to a gene. In germline, CDR1 is LGHDT, CDR2 YNNKEL (reference sequence). There are 14 residues in the CDR3. The CDR3 DNA reads TGTGCCAGCAGCCGAATACAGGGGGCTTCTCGTGCTTTCTTT. Protein sequence: CASSRIQGASRAFF.

The CDR3 loop reads CASSLQIDYGYTF. DNA of the CDR3: TGTGCCAGCAGTCTACAGATAGACTATGGCTACACCTTC. The rearrangement uses TRBV2 and TRBJ1-2; D uncertain. This CDR3 is built from 13 residues. Trimming pared 5 bases from V and 3 bases from J, leaving 10 bases between. The germline V gene encodes CDR1 SNHLY and CDR2 FYNNEI.

Note on this clone: This sample also contains other DNA sequences that code for the same CDR3. The chain carries TRBV29-1 and TRBJ1-1, with TRBD1 identical over 7 bases. Germline CDR1 reads SQVTM; CDR2 reads ANQGSEA. The junction had 6 bases not matched to a gene; V was cut back by 6 bases and J by 5 bases. The CDR3 runs to 12 residues. CDR3 protein: CSVRQGGTEAFF. CDR3 in DNA: TGCAGCGTGAGACAGGGTGGGACTGAAGCTTTCTTT. Based on the CDR3 plus reference TRBV29-1 and TRBJ1-1, the full variable domain is SAVISQKPSRDICQRGTSLTIQCQVDSQVTMMFWYRQQPGQSLTLIATANQGSEATYESGFVIDKFPISRPNLTFSTLTVSNMSPEDSSIYLCSVRQGGTEAFFGQGTRLTVV.

This clone was counted once. The CDR3 loop is CASSSARLAGGREQFF. CDR3 nucleotides: TGTGCCAGCAGCTCAGCGCGACTAGCGGGGGGTAGGGAGCAGTTCTTC. The chain employs TRBV7-8 and TRBJ2-1, with 13 nucleotides matching TRBD2. Germline V CDR1 and CDR2: SGHVS, FQNEAQ. The length of the CDR3 is 16 residues. The V and J ends lost 4 bases and 10 bases, in that order; junction bases with no gene match: 10.

The V gene is TRBV4-3, the J gene TRBJ1-2; D perhaps matches TRBD1 (6 bases). The CDR3 runs to 17 residues. Germline assignment: CDR1 LGHNA and CDR2 YSLEER. Trimming pared 0 bases from V and 4 bases from J, leaving 18 bases between. As DNA, the CDR3 is TGCGCCAGCAGCCAAGATGTGGCAGGGGCTCATGTCTATGGCTACACCTTC. Amino acids: CASSQDVAGAHVYGYTF.

The chain employs TRBV9 and TRBJ2-3; 9 bases agree with TRBD2. This CDR3 has 16 residues. The V gene's germline CDR1 is SGDLS and CDR2 YYNGEE. V trimming: 0 bases; J trimming: 7 bases; junction bases outside the gene matches: 9. CDR3 region: CASSVGGGTSRHTQYF. CDR3 bases: TGTGCCAGCAGCGTAGGAGGAGGGACTAGCCGTCATACGCAGTATTTT.

The chain carries TRBV6-1 and TRBJ2-7; D might be TRBD2 (5 bases). V was clipped by 2 bases and J by 0 bases, with 17 bases between them. CDR3 length: 17 amino acids. CDR1 is MNHNS and CDR2 is SASEGT in the germline V gene. The CDR3 DNA follows: TGTGCCAGCAGTGAATTAATCAGTACTCGGGGCTCCTACGAGCAGTACTTC. It codes for CASSELISTRGSYEQYF.

This chain connects TRBV5-5 to TRBJ1-1; D may be TRBD1 (6 bases). Trimming shortened V by 2 bases and J by 1 base, and 12 bases separated the two germline ends. This CDR3 is built from 15 residues. The germline V gene has CDR1 SGHKS and CDR2 YYEKEE (reference sequence). CDR3 nucleotide sequence: TGTGCCAGCAGCTTTGAACAGGGTAGGAACACTGAAGCTTTCTTT. Its protein product is CASSFEQGRNTEAFF.

This clone was found a few times. J is TRBJ1-5 and V is TRBV19, with a tentative D call TRBD1 (5 bases). The V end was cut by 1 base, the J end by 4 bases, with 11 bases between. Germline assignment: CDR1 LNHDA and CDR2 SQIVND (reference sequence). There are 15 residues in the CDR3. The DNA for the CDR3 is TGTGCCAGTAGTATAGGAGGGACTCCGAATCAGCCCCAGCATTTT. Translation: CASSIGGTPNQPQHF.

Notes on this clone: This same CDR3 is encoded by further DNA sequences in the sample. The V call is TRBV7-9, the J call TRBJ1-5; D is undetermined. V was cut by 1 base and J by 6 bases, with 7 bases left in between. From germline, CDR1 is SEHNR and CDR2 FQNEAQ (reference sequence). CDR3 length equals 13 residues. In nucleotides, the CDR3 is TGTGCCAGCAGCTTAGGGGCCCTTCAGCCCCAGCATTTT. This gives the protein CASSLGALQPQHF.